A selection of T cell receptor beta chains follows, all from one sample in a study of blood T cells in healthy people across ages. TCRdb analysed the 5' RACE reads with MiXCR anew, one entry per CDR3 protein. The sample has 710,000 or so distinct CDR3 sequences, roughly 20% seen once; the top ten hold around 21%. What was sequenced was blood. These receptors were obtained from a man in his 70s in good health. The CDR3 runs from the conserved cysteine through the conserved F or W. A D gene is named only where the DNA matches it firmly. Some rows mark clone size as missing; the rest say once, few, many or name a class of expanded clone.

abundance	j_gene	d_gene	v_gene	CDR3aa
many	TRBJ2-7	.	TRBV5-1	CASSLVGSSYEQYF
few	TRBJ2-3	.	TRBV20-1	CSARRKVGAGDTQYF
.	TRBJ2-1	TRBD2	TRBV20-1	CSAYMTSGADEQFF
few	TRBJ1-1	TRBD1	TRBV20-1	CSVNRQGANTEAFF
.	TRBJ2-7	.	TRBV7-2	CASSSIWRDTSYEQYF
.	TRBJ1-5	TRBD1	TRBV12-3/TRBV12-4	CASSPGQGYNQPQHF
.	TRBJ1-5	.	TRBV5-1	CASSLVGGEQPQHF
few	TRBJ1-1	.	TRBV11-2	CASSLLAGQNTEAFF
.	TRBJ1-6	.	TRBV7-8	CASSRSDSPLHF
few	TRBJ2-4	.	TRBV15	CATRQGNQGAKNIQYF
few	TRBJ2-1	TRBD1	TRBV7-2	CASSNRQGGINEQFF
.	TRBJ1-5	.	TRBV7-2	CASSLDMTVYQPQHF
.	TRBJ1-1	.	TRBV11-2	CASSLEVGDTEAFF
few	TRBJ1-5	.	TRBV12-3/TRBV12-4	CASSDHGQPQHF
many	TRBJ1-2	.	TRBV28	CATLTESNYGYTF
.	TRBJ2-1	.	TRBV6-5	CASSSWGWGRQRNEQFF
many	TRBJ1-1	.	TRBV7-9	CASSISGRGTEAFF
few	TRBJ2-5	.	TRBV12-3/TRBV12-4	CASSFDFQETQYF
few	TRBJ2-3	.	TRBV27	CASSTQGTDTQYF
many	TRBJ2-1	.	TRBV6-5	CASTGGLPSSPYNEQFF
.	TRBJ1-1	.	TRBV19	CASSIAGPAFF
few	TRBJ1-6	TRBD1	TRBV14	CASSQPTGRSPLHF